This T cell receptor (beta chain) appears in the sequencing data of a study of T cells in tuberculosis (dated by TCRdb to the late 2010s). As for the study more broadly: The study combined CD1B tetramers and high-throughput TCR immunosequencing to characterize T cells specific for the mycobacterial lipid antigen glucose monomycolate (GMM). With approximately ten people per group, a South African clinical cohort compared IGRA-negative adolescents, IGRA-positive adolescents with latent tuberculosis, and adults with active tuberculosis. Beyond this particular receptor, the publication reports: Clinical samples were selected based on the availability of cryopreserved specimens, with adults included as active tuberculosis cases and adolescents included as controls. Smaller NN-distances were partly driven by shorter CDR3-alpha lengths in active tuberculosis patients, and statistical significance was not reached for the TCR-beta difference. Active tuberculosis TCR-alpha repertoires showed smaller mean NN-distances to GMM-specific TCRs than IGRA-negative controls, suggesting clonal expansion of these TCRs. An accuracy of more than 80% (AUROC roughly 0.87) was reached by a classifier using the diverse GMM-specific repertoire, compared with around 68% accuracy when GEM motif frequencies were used.

At study entry, adolescents were screened for latent tuberculosis infection using a tuberculin skin test and the QuantiFERON-TB GOLD In-Tube IGRA. Immunosequencing was performed on unsorted cryopreserved PBMC and covered roughly 100,000 T cells per clinical donor on average. Eleven high schools in the Worcester region of the Western Cape, South Africa, served as enrollment sites for adolescents aged 12 to 18 years. Around 10 M. tuberculosis-infected adolescents and approximately ten uninfected adolescents, matched for age and sex, were selected. PBMC from adolescents were isolated by density centrifugation from freshly drawn heparinized blood and were then cryopreserved. The immunoSEQ multiplex PCR assay was used to generate TCR libraries, with TCR-beta and/or TCR-alpha/delta assays applied to each sample. The Illumina high-throughput platform was used to sequence the amplified TCR libraries. As for how the authors treated the data: Clustering and dimensionality reduction relied on pairwise TCRdist distances among GMM-specific receptors from T cells that were either sorted ex vivo or expanded in vitro. Each clinical repertoire received a mean NN-distance score, defined as the average TCRdist to the nearest 10% of tetramer-positive reference sequences. GEM TCR motif frequency was computed as the fraction of unique TCRs matching known GEM sequences by V/J usage and CDR3 length. Active tuberculosis was classified by linear discriminant analysis with leave-one-out cross-validation, implemented in scikit-learn. The table comes from immuneACCESS by way of TCRdb, which keeps in-frame sequences with V and J called. Part of the clones is missing from these tables; in studies checked, under half for an unresolved V gene and the rest for unknown reasons. V and J calls and clone size are given by that table; D and trimming were obtained from the DNA. For this sample the table gives tens of thousands of clones, of which roughly 95% were detected only once. The ten largest make up more than 6.5% of the sample.

At the junction V is shortened by 2 bases and J by 6 bases, with 17 bases in between. The CDR3 sequence holds 15 residues, the cysteine and phenylalanine included. Here the CDR3 DNA is all that survives: 45 bases in frame from base 1. CDR1 SGHDN and CDR2 FVKESK were looked up in the germline V gene. As for this clone: The antigen it recognizes is unknown. It has no much larger one-base neighbor in the sample; base qualities were not kept.

Sequenced input: PBMCs. This receptor chain uses TRBV14 and TRBJ2-7; the D segment cannot be called with confidence. This receptor was obtained from a donor aged 10-29 years with latent tuberculosis or without tuberculosis infection. The DNA sequence is TGTGCCAGCAGCCAAACGGGTCAGACCTCTCCCGAGCAGTACTTC. This sequence encodes CASSQTGQTSPEQYF.